This note documents a single T cell receptor (beta chain) sequence. Its specificity is unknown. Only in-frame clones appear in the TCRdb table, and some are missing; sequencing was by immunoSEQ multiplex PCR. The profile shows some 50,000 clones, approximately 83% of them singletons. These data are taken from a study of radiation and T cells in renal cell carcinoma. The study, taken as a whole, reports: From baseline, blood top tumor clonotypes peaked at 2 weeks post-radiation.

The CDR3 loop spans 17 amino acids. The germline CDR1 and CDR2 sequences are SGHRS and YFSETQ. The J segment lost 2 bases and the V segment lost 4 bases, leaving 9 bases of the junction unmatched. Time point: baseline pretreatment blood. Treatment in this sample: 15 Gy SBRT to primary tumor, nephrectomy 4 weeks later. The specimen was blood, collected from a patient whose treatment included radiotherapy and nephrectomy. The TCR originated in a woman in her seventies with renal cell carcinoma. The chain joins TRBV5-1 to TRBJ1-4; 9 bases map to TRBD1. CDR3 in DNA: TGCGCCAGCAGCATTTTCCCGGGACAGGGCACTAATGAAAAACTGTTTTTT. Translating it yields CASSIFPGQGTNEKLFF.